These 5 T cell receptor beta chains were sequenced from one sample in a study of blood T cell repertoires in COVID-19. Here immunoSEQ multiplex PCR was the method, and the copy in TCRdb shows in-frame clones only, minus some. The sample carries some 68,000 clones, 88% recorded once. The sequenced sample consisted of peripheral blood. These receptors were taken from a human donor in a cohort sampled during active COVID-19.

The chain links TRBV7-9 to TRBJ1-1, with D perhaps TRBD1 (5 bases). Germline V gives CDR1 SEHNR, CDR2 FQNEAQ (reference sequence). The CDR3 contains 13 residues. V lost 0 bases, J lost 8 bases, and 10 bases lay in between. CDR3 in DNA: TGTGCCAGCAGCTTAGCGGCGCAGGGAGAAGCTTTCTTT. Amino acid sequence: CASSLAAQGEAFF.

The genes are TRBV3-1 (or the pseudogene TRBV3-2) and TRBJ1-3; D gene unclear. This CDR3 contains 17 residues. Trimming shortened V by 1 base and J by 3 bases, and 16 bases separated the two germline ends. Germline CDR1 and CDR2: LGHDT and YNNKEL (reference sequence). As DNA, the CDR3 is TGTGCCAGCAGCCAAGTCGAGGAGATCCGGCATGGAAACACCATATATTTT. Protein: CASSQVEEIRHGNTIYF.

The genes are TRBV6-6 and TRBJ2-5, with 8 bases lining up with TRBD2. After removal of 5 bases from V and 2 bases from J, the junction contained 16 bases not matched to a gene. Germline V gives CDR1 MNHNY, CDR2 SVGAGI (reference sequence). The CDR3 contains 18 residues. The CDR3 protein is CASSPGLSSGGGQETQYF. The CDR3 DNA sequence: TGTGCCAGCAGTCCCGGACTGAGTTCGGGGGGGGGTCAAGAGACCCAGTACTTC.

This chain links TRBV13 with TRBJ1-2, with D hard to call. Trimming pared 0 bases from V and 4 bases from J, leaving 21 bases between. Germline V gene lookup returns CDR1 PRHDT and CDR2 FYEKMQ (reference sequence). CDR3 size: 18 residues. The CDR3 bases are TGTGCCAGCAGCTTAGGCCGGGTTGGCGGGTACGAGGGCTATGGCTACACCTTC. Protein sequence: CASSLGRVGGYEGYGYTF.

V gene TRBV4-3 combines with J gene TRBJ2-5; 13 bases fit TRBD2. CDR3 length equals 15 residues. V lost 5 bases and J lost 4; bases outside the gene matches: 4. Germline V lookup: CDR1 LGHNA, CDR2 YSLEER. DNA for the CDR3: TGCGCCAGCAGCACCGGGACTAGCGGGATAGAGACCCAGTACTTC. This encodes CASSTGTSGIETQYF.